This T cell receptor (beta chain) was identified in a study of shared clonotypes between healthy human individuals. Overall study context: With ages of 18 to 49, the donors were two women and a few men.

V shed 2 bases and J 8 bases; nucleotides not matched to a gene: 8. CDR3 length: 15 amino acids. CDR1 SGHTA and CDR2 FQGNSA come from the germline V gene. The authors ran unsorted PBMC replicate PCRs on about 320 ng DNA, tens of thousands of T cell genomes. The protocol was immunoSEQ multiplex PCR, while the TCRdb copy is restricted to in-frame clones and leaves out a portion. Of 450,000 to 500,000 clones listed, about 80% are singletons. General study results and limits: Sequencing depth was a factor that was expected to affect clonotype sharing among donors.

As concerns this clone: Its antigen is unknown.

Sequenced input: PBMCs. This rearrangement joins TRBV7-2 to TRBJ1-2; 10 bases map to TRBD1. The sequence came from a woman between 35 and 50 years old in good health. Some clones in this sample may be carry-over from other donors' samples. CDR3 bases: TGTGCCAGCAGCTTACTTGGACAGGGGGTTGACGGCTACACCTTC. This translates into CASSLLGQGVDGYTF.